These T cell receptor beta chains were read from a single sample in a study of post-analysis software for immune sequencing data. TCRdb redid the calling of the PCR reads with MiXCR, one entry per CDR3 protein. The sample has about 400,000 distinct CDR3 sequences, around 37% seen once. Material: blood. The receptors originated from a girl aged 10 to 17 with multiple sclerosis. Each CDR3 is given with its conserved first and last residue. A D gene is named only where the DNA matches it firmly. Size is omitted from some rows. Given values are once, few, many or a class for expanded clones.

TRBV6-6,.,TRBD2,TRBJ2-1,TGTGCCAGCAGTACTAGCGGGGCCGAAGGTGAGCAGTTCTTC,CASSTSGAEGEQFF
TRBV5-5,once,TRBD2,TRBJ2-1,TGTGCCAGCAGCGCGTCGGGCGGGGGGGACAATGAGCAGTTCTTC,CASSASGGGDNEQFF
TRBV5-1,.,.,TRBJ2-6,TGCGCCAGCAGGGCAGGGGGGGCCTCTGGGGCCAACGTCCTGACTTTC,CASRAGGASGANVLTF
TRBV7-3,.,.,TRBJ2-2,TGTGCCAGCAGCTTACTAGGGAGCACCGGGGAGCTGTTTTTT,CASSLLGSTGELFF
TRBV3-1,.,TRBD2,TRBJ2-3,TGTGCCAGCAGCCAAGGCTTGGGACTAGCGTGGACAGATACGCAGTATTTT,CASSQGLGLAWTDTQYF
TRBV20-1,few,TRBD1,TRBJ1-2,TGCAGTGCTCGCCTTCCCGGGACAGGGGAAAGTCGGGTCTGGCAGGTCTACACCTTC,CSARLPGTGESRVWQVYTF
TRBV28,.,.,TRBJ2-2,TGTGCCAGCAGTTTATGGGGGCCGGAGGAGCTGTTTTTT,CASSLWGPEELFF
TRBV4-3,.,TRBD2,TRBJ2-7,TGCGCCAGCAGCCAACTACCGGGACTAGCGTACAATGAGCAGTACTTC,CASSQLPGLAYNEQYF
TRBV28,few,.,TRBJ1-1,TGTGCCAGCAGCCGGCCGGCAGGGACGACCCCTGAAGCTTTCTTT,CASSRPAGTTPEAFF
TRBV27,few,TRBD1,TRBJ2-7,TGTGCCAGCAGGGGGACAGACGTCGAGCAGTACTTC,CASRGTDVEQYF
TRBV6-5,many,.,TRBJ2-7,TGTGCCAGCAGAAAAGGCCGGGACACCTACGAGCAGTACTTC,CASRKGRDTYEQYF
TRBV20-1,few,.,TRBJ1-4,TGCAGTGCTAGATACCGTCGGAAGACTGAAAAACTGTTTTTT,CSARYRRKTEKLFF
TRBV7-2,.,.,TRBJ2-1,TGTGCCAGCAGCCGAGGGGGCGGGGAGACCCAGTTCTTC,CASSRGGGETQFF
TRBV5-8,.,TRBD2,TRBJ2-3,TGTGCCAGCAGCTTGGGGACTAGCGGGGGACGCACAGATACGCAGTATTTT,CASSLGTSGGRTDTQYF
TRBV6-5,.,.,TRBJ2-2,TGTGCCAGCAGTCCCGACGCATCCAGCCATCCCGGGGAGCTGTTTTTT,CASSPDASSHPGELFF
TRBV4-1,.,TRBD1,TRBJ1-2,TGCGCCAGCAGCCCAGGGGACAGCTTAAGGAACTATGGCTACACCTTC,CASSPGDSLRNYGYTF
TRBV24-1,once,.,TRBJ2-1,TGTGCCACCAGTGATACGGGGACAGCTAGCGATGAGCAGTTCTTC,CATSDTGTASDEQFF
TRBV10-3,.,.,TRBJ2-2,TGTGCCATCAGTTTAGGGCCCCTCCCGGTGCAGGGCAGCACCGGGGAGCTGTTTTTT,CAISLGPLPVQGSTGELFF
TRBV20-1,.,TRBD2,TRBJ2-3,TGCAGTGCTAGTCGAATGGGTCTAGCGGCAGATACGCAGTATTTT,CSASRMGLAADTQYF
TRBV12-3/TRBV12-4,.,TRBD1,TRBJ2-1,TGTGCCAGCAGGACGACAGGGGACTCCTACAATGAGCAGTTCTTC,CASRTTGDSYNEQFF
TRBV7-9,.,.,TRBJ1-1,TGTGCCAGCAGCCCTGGGGGGGGCTGGGCAGCTTTCTTT,CASSPGGGWAAFF
TRBV5-1,few,TRBD2,TRBJ2-3,TGCGCCAGCAGCTCGGGAGGTACCAGTCAAACAGATACGCAGTATTTT,CASSSGGTSQTDTQYF
TRBV7-2,.,.,TRBJ2-5,TGTGCCAGCAGAGTAACGGGGTTTCCGGGAGAGACCCAGTACTTC,CASRVTGFPGETQYF
TRBV18,.,.,TRBJ1-1,TGTGCCAGCTCACCACCGAGAGCCATGAACACTGAAGCTTTCTTT,CASSPPRAMNTEAFF
TRBV20-1,.,TRBD1,TRBJ2-7,TGCAGTGCTAGTTTTCAGGGGGAGTCCTACGAGCAGTACTTC,CSASFQGESYEQYF
TRBV14,.,.,TRBJ1-1,TGTGCCAGCAGCCAGAGAGGGCCCTACACTGAAGCTTTCTTT,CASSQRGPYTEAFF
TRBV29-1,many,.,TRBJ2-7,TGCAGCGTTGACGGAACAGGGAACAACGAGCAGTACTTC,CSVDGTGNNEQYF